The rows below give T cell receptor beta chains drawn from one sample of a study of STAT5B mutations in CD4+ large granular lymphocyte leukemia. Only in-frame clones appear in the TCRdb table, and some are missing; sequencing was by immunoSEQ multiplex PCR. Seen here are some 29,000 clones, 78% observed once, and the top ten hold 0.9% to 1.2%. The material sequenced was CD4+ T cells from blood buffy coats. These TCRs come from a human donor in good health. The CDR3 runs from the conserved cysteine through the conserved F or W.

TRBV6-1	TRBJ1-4	CASTAPGQNEKLFF
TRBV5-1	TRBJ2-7	CASSLADGPYEQYF
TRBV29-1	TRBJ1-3	CSVKGQVGNTIYF
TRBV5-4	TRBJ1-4	CASSLSSQEKLFF
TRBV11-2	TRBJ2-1	CASSPWGGEQFF
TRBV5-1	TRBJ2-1	CASSLDLMSYNEQFF
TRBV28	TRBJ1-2	CASSWGEAVYGYTF
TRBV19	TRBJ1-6	CASSTGPWDSPLHF
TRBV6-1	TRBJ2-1	CASSEAGHRGSEQFF
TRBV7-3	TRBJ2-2	CASSFTSSGELFF
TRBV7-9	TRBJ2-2	CASSLTGKNTGELFF
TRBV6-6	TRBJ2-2	CASSYLFRDTGELFF
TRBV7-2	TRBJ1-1	CASSLDLRGFTEAFF
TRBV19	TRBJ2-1	CASSPGTGDNNEQFF
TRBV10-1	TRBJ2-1	CASVDSGRNEQFF
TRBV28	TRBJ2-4	CASSSEKEAFFENIQYF
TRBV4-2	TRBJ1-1	CASSQGGGQVLEAFF
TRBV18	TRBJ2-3	CASSPRRGGQGGDTQYF
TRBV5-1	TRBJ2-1	CASSLGRGDSYNEQFF
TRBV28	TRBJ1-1	CASSPGSNTEAFF
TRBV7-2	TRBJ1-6	CASSAPGINSPLHF
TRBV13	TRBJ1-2	CASSLRSQGPPYGYTF
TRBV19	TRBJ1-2	CASSMYRTASNYGYTF
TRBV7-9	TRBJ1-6	CASSQDIPGTGDNSPLHF
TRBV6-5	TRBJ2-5	CASSYSKIGETQYF
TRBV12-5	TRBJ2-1	CASGLGIYNEQFF
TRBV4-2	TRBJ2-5	CASSPYGGAGETQYF
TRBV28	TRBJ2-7	CASSFGGSLYEQYF
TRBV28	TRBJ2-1	CASSLARDRVSNEQFF
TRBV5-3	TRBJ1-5	CARSSRKFSPQHF
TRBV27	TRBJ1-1	CASTPGRRVRVNTEAFF
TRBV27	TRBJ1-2	CASSFIGARGYTF
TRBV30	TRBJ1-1	CAWSRQAQTGAFF
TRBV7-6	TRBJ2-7	CASSSRTSGNLHEQYF
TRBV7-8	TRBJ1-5	CASSFDRVLRQPQHF
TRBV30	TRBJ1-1	CAWRTGLGNTEAFF
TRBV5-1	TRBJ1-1	CASSWGGEAEAFF
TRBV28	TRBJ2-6	CASTGGAAGANVLTF
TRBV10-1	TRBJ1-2	CASSPVRSRKTYGYTF
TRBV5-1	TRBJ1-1	CASSPGAPGGTEAFF
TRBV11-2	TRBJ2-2	CASSLGTWLSTGELFF
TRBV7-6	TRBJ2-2	CATTSGVANTGELFF
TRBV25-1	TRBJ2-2	CASSVYGTGTGELFF
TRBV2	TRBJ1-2	CASSETRYGYTF
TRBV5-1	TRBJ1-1	CASSGWSLGGSTEAFF
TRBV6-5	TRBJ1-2	CASGPLSGYGYTF
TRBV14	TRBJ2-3	CASSPSQGTDTQYF
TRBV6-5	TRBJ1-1	CASSYAGFAEAFF
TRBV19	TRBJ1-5	CASSIDRNSNQPQHF
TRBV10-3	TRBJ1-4	CAISQDRGNEKLFF
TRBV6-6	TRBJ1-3	CASSYSSLDTIYF
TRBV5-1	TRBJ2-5	CASSLGQIQETQYF
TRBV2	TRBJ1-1	CASRGDTDTEAFF
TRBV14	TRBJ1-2	CASSQQGIGYTF